The rows below give T cell receptor beta chains drawn from one sample of a study of metastatic and nonmetastatic thyroid tumors. MiXCR was used by TCRdb to re-call the PCR reads. The table shows about 3,500 clones, with less than 45% occurring only once. The specimen sequenced was adjacent normal tissue. Receptors originate from a male donor with papillary thyroid cancer or a benign thyroid nodule (not recorded which). Some clones in this sample may be carry-over from other donors' samples. Both conserved end residues are part of each CDR3. A D gene is named only where the DNA matches it firmly. Clone size, where shown, is once, few, many, or a class for clones that have expanded.

v_gene	d_gene	j_gene	abundance	CDR3aa	CDR3nt
TRBV6-2/TRBV6-3	NA	TRBJ2-7	NA	CASSFRTYEQYF	TGTGCCAGCAGTTTTAGGACCTACGAGCAGTACTTC
TRBV20-1	TRBD2	TRBJ2-3	NA	CSARRTSLAGGGDTQYF	TGCAGTGCTAGACGGACAAGTTTAGCGGGAGGCGGGGATACGCAGTATTTT
TRBV19	NA	TRBJ2-5	NA	CASSIGSWETQYF	TGTGCCAGTAGTATAGGCTCTTGGGAGACCCAGTACTTC
TRBV5-1	TRBD1	TRBJ1-1	NA	CASSLGARGPTEAFF	TGCGCCAGCAGCTTGGGTGCCAGGGGGCCAACTGAAGCTTTCTTT
TRBV27	TRBD2	TRBJ2-3	NA	CASSFGTSDRTDTQYF	TGTGCCAGCAGTTTCGGGACTAGCGACCGCACAGATACGCAGTATTTT
TRBV6-2/TRBV6-3	NA	TRBJ2-7	hyperexpanded	CASSYSMRDGDYEQYF	TGTGCCAGCAGTTACTCGATGCGGGACGGGGACTACGAGCAGTACTTC
TRBV6-1	TRBD2	TRBJ2-1	NA	CASRESGVRRNEQFF	TGTGCCAGCAGGGAGAGCGGGGTACGCCGAAATGAGCAGTTCTTC
TRBV5-1	TRBD1	TRBJ2-7	NA	CASSLGETGQGRYEQYF	TGCGCCAGCAGCTTGGGCGAAACGGGACAGGGACGCTACGAGCAGTACTTC
TRBV20-1	TRBD2	TRBJ2-3	large	CSARDRRAGGGDTQYF	TGCAGTGCTAGAGATCGTCGGGCGGGAGGCGGGGATACGCAGTATTTT
TRBV7-9	NA	TRBJ2-3	few	CASPSAGDTQYF	TGTGCCAGCCCTAGCGCCGGAGATACGCAGTATTTT
TRBV9	NA	TRBJ2-6	NA	CASNPSGANVLTF	TGTGCCAGCAATCCATCTGGGGCCAACGTCCTGACTTTC
TRBV4-3	NA	TRBJ1-1	medium-sized	CASSQGGDRNTEAFF	TGCGCCAGCAGCCAAGGCGGAGACCGGAACACTGAAGCTTTCTTT
TRBV20-1	NA	TRBJ2-1	large	CSASKGTDNEQFF	TGCAGTGCTAGCAAAGGGACCGACAATGAGCAGTTCTTC
TRBV20-1	TRBD2	TRBJ2-1	NA	CSAPGLATYNEQFF	TGCAGTGCTCCGGGACTAGCGACCTACAATGAGCAGTTCTTC
TRBV7-2	NA	TRBJ2-3	large	CASSLGLAGGDTQYF	TGTGCCAGCAGCTTAGGGCTAGCCGGGGGCGATACGCAGTATTTT
TRBV12-3/TRBV12-4	NA	TRBJ2-2	NA	CASQSEFAGELFF	TGTGCCAGCCAGTCGGAGTTCGCCGGGGAGCTGTTTTTT
TRBV10-3	NA	TRBJ1-2	few	CAILRAGLLGDYGYTF	TGTGCCATCCTTCGGGCAGGTCTTTTAGGTGACTATGGCTACACCTTC
TRBV6-2/TRBV6-3	NA	TRBJ1-1	few	CASSPADAGKSTEAFF	TGTGCCAGCAGCCCCGCCGATGCGGGAAAGAGCACTGAAGCTTTCTTT
TRBV19	NA	TRBJ2-1	NA	CASSWGPAAEQFF	TGTGCCAGTAGTTGGGGGCCTGCGGCCGAGCAGTTCTTC
TRBV12-3/TRBV12-4	NA	TRBJ2-1	many	CASSLGGGADDEQFF	TGTGCCAGCAGTTTGGGGGGGGGCGCAGACGATGAGCAGTTCTTC
TRBV6-4	TRBD2	TRBJ2-2	NA	CASSRSGEGMNTGELFF	TGTGCCAGCAGCAGGTCTGGGGAGGGGATGAACACCGGGGAGCTGTTTTTT
TRBV20-1	NA	TRBJ2-7	few	CSARRDGSDEQYF	TGCAGTGCTAGGCGGGACGGGTCGGACGAGCAGTACTTC
TRBV13	NA	TRBJ1-2	once	CASSLGSGTVGDGYTF	TGTGCCAGCAGCTTAGGGTCCGGGACGGTTGGGGATGGCTACACCTTC
TRBV6-6	TRBD1	TRBJ2-1	few	CASSYSAGGGEQFF	TGTGCCAGCAGTTACTCGGCAGGGGGTGGTGAGCAGTTCTTC
TRBV6-1	NA	TRBJ1-1	few	CASTKTDMNTEAFF	TGTGCCAGCACCAAGACAGACATGAACACTGAAGCTTTCTTT
TRBV7-8	NA	TRBJ2-5	once	CASSLVVRTLETQYF	TGTGCCAGCAGCCTGGTTGTGCGGACTTTGGAGACCCAGTACTTC
TRBV6-2/TRBV6-3	NA	TRBJ1-5	few	CASSYGGTGQPQHF	TGTGCCAGCAGTTACGGGGGAACCGGGCAGCCCCAGCATTTT
TRBV7-3	TRBD2	TRBJ2-1	NA	CASSSGTSENEQFF	TGTGCCAGCAGCTCTGGGACTAGTGAAAATGAGCAGTTCTTC
TRBV6-1	NA	TRBJ2-2	few	CASRTSQGTRELFF	TGTGCCAGCAGAACCTCACAGGGAACCAGGGAGCTGTTTTTT
TRBV12-3/TRBV12-4	TRBD1	TRBJ1-2	few	CATTVGQPGNEGYTF	TGTGCCACTACCGTGGGACAGCCTGGTAACGAGGGCTACACCTTC
TRBV7-8	NA	TRBJ2-7	NA	CASSLGGQESYEQYF	TGTGCCAGCAGCTTAGGAGGTCAGGAATCCTACGAGCAGTACTTC
TRBV4-2	TRBD1	TRBJ1-5	NA	CASSQHPGTGIGNQPQHF	TGTGCCAGCAGCCAACATCCCGGGACAGGGATCGGCAATCAGCCCCAGCATTTT
TRBV7-8	NA	TRBJ2-3	few	CASSSSDTQYF	TGTGCCAGCAGCTCCTCCGATACGCAGTATTTT
TRBV7-6	NA	TRBJ1-5	once	CASSLGQDQPQHF	TGTGCCAGCAGCTTAGGACAAGATCAGCCCCAGCATTTT
TRBV27	TRBD1	TRBJ1-2	few	CASSLSDRVGYTF	TGTGCCAGCAGTTTATCGGACAGGGTAGGCTACACCTTC
TRBV19	NA	TRBJ1-2	NA	CASRIGPRDWARSPYRGYTF	TGTGCCAGTAGGATAGGCCCGAGGGACTGGGCGCGGTCGCCGTACCGTGGCTACACCTTC
TRBV5-5	NA	TRBJ2-3	large	CASSLASVQGRTDTQYF	TGTGCCAGCAGCTTGGCATCCGTTCAGGGGCGCACAGATACGCAGTATTTT
TRBV9	TRBD1	TRBJ2-1	NA	CASSAATSRDRGTYNEQFF	TGTGCCAGCAGCGCCGCCACGTCCCGGGACAGAGGAACCTACAATGAGCAGTTCTTC
TRBV24-1	NA	TRBJ2-5	NA	CATSDLQGGKETQYF	TGTGCCACCAGTGATTTGCAGGGCGGAAAAGAGACCCAGTACTTC
TRBV20-1	NA	TRBJ1-1	NA	CSAREYLGMNTEAFF	TGCAGTGCTAGAGAGTACCTGGGGATGAACACTGAAGCTTTCTTT
TRBV6-1	TRBD1	TRBJ2-6	NA	CASSPGTGISGANVLTF	TGTGCCAGCAGTCCCGGGACAGGAATTTCCGGGGCCAACGTCCTGACTTTC
TRBV27	TRBD1	TRBJ2-1	few	CASSLWTGYNEQFF	TGTGCCAGCAGTTTATGGACAGGGTACAATGAGCAGTTCTTC
TRBV24-1	TRBD1	TRBJ2-7	large	CATSDVNRGHGEQYF	TGTGCCACCAGTGATGTAAACAGGGGGCATGGCGAGCAGTACTTC
TRBV6-1	NA	TRBJ1-1	many	CASSDEGAFF	TGTGCCAGCAGTGACGAAGGAGCTTTCTTT